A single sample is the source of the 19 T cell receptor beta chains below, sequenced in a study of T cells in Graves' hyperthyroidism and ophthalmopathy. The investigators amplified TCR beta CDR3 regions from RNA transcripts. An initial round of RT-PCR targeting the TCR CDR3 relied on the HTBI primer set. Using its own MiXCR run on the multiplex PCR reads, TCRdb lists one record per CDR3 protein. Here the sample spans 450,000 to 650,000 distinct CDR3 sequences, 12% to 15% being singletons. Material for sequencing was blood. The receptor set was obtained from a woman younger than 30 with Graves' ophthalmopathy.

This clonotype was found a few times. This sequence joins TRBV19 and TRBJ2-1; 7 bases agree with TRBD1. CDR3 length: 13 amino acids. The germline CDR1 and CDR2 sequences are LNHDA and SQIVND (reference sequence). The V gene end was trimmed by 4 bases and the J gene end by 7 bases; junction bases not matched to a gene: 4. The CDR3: CASSTPGQNEQFF. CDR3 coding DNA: TGTGCCAGTAGTACACCGGGACAGAATGAGCAGTTCTTC.

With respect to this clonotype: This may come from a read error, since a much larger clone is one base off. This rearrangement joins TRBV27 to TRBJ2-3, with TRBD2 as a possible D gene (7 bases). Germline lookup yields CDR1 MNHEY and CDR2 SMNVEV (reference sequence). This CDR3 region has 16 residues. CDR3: CAGSFVGASGTDTQYF. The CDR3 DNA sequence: TGTGCCGGCAGTTTCGTGGGGGCTAGCGGTACAGATACGCAGTATTTT.

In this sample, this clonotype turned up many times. The chain's CDR3 is CASSQGPTGELDGNEKLFF. The CDR3, as DNA: TGTGCCAGCAGCCAAGGACCTACAGGGGAATTGGACGGAAATGAAAAACTGTTTTTT. The V gene is TRBV3-2, the J gene TRBJ1-4; the table's TRBD1 call for D was not verified on the DNA. TRBV3-2 is recorded as a pseudogene. There are 19 residues in the CDR3.

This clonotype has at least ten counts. In DNA form, the CDR3 reads TGTGCCAGCAGCTTTCCCGTATTCCGCGAGCAGTACTTC. This gives the protein CASSFPVFREQYF. The chain carries TRBV7-2 and TRBJ2-7, with D uncertain. This CDR3 has 13 residues. V was trimmed by 3 bases and J by 6 bases, leaving 12 bases between them. Germline V gene lookup returns CDR1 SGHTA and CDR2 FQGNSA.

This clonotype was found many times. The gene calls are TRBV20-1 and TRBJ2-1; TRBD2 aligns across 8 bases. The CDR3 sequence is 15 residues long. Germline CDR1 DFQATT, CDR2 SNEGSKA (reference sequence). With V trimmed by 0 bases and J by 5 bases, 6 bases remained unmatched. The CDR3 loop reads CSARDITSGHNEQFF. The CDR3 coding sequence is TGCAGTGCTAGAGATATCACTAGCGGCCACAATGAGCAGTTCTTC.

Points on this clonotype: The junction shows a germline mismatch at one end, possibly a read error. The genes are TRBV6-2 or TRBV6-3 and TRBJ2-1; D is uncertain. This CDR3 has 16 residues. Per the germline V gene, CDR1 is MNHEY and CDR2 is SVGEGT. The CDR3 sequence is CASSYFKHTAGNEQSF. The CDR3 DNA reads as TGTGCCAGCAGTTACTTCAAGCATACAGCAGGCAATGAGCAGTCCTTC.

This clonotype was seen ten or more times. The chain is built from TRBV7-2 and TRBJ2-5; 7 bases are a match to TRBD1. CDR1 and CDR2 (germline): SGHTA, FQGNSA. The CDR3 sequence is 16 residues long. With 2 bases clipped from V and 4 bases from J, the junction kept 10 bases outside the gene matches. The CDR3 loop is CASSLLKGAFTETQYF. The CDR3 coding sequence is TGTGCCAGCAGCTTACTGAAGGGGGCGTTTACAGAGACCCAGTACTTC.

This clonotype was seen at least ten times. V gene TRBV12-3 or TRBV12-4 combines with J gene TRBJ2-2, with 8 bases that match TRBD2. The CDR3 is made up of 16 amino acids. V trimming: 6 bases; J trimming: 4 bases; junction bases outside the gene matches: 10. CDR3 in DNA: TGTGCCAGCAGGTCTCTCAGCGGGAGATTCACCGGGGAGCTGTTTTTT. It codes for CASRSLSGRFTGELFF.

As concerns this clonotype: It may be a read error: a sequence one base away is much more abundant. The CDR3 nucleotides read TGTGCCAGCAGTTACCGACCGACAGGGAACAGCGGGGAGCTGGTTTTT. Protein product: CASSYRPTGNSGELVF. The chain uses TRBV12-3 or TRBV12-4 and TRBJ2-2, with D perhaps TRBD1 or TRBD2 (7 bases each). The CDR3 sequence is 16 residues long.

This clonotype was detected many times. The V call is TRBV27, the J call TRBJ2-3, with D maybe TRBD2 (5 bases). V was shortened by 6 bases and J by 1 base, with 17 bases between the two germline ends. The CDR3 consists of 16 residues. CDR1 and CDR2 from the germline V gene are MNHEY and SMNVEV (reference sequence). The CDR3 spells CASSLEARSGTDTQYF. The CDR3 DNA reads TGTGCCAGCAGCTTGGAGGCGAGAAGTGGCACAGATACGCAGTATTTT.

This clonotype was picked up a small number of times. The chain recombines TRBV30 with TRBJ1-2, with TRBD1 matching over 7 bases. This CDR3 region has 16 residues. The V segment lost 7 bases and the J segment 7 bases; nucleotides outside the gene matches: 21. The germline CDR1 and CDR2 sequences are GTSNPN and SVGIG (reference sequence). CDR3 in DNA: TGTGCCTCGGCACCACAGGGGTTGGATGGACTGGGTGGCTACACCTTC. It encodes CASAPQGLDGLGGYTF. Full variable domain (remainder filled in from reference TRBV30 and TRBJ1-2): SQTIHQWPATLVQPVGSPLSLECTVEGTSNPNLYWYRQAAGRGLQLLFYSVGIGQISSEVPQNLSASRPQDRQFILSSKKLLLSDSGFYLCASAPQGLDGLGGYTFGSGTRLTVV.

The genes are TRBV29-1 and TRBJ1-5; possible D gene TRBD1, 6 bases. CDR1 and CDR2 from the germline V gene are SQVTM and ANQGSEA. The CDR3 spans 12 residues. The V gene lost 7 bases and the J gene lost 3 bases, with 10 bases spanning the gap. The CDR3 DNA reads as TGCAGCGCCCGGGACATCAATCAGCCCCAGCATTTT. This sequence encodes CSARDINQPQHF. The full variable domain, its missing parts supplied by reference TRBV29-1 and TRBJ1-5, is SAVISQKPSRDICQRGTSLTIQCQVDSQVTMMFWYRQQPGQSLTLIATANQGSEATYESGFVIDKFPISRPNLTFSTLTVSNMSPEDSSIYLCSARDINQPQHFGDGTRLSIL.

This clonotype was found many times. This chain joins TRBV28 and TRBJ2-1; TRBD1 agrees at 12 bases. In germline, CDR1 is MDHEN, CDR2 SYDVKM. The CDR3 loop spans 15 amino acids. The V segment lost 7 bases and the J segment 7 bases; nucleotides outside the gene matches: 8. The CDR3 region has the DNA TGTGCCAGCACCGGGGGACAGGGGGCGCGGAATGAGCAGTTCTTC. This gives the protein CASTGGQGARNEQFF.

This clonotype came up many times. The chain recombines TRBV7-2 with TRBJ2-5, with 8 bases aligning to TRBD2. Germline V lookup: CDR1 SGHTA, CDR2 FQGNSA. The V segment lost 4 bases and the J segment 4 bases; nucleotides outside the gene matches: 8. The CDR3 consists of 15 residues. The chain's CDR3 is CASSYAGGRGETQYF. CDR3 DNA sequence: TGTGCCAGCAGCTACGCGGGGGGCCGGGGAGAGACCCAGTACTTC.

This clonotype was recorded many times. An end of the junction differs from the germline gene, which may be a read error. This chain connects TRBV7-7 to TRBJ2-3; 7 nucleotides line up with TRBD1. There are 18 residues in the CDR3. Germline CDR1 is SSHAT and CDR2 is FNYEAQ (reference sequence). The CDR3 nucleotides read TGTGCTAGCAGCCTCCCCCTTACAGGGGATCGTAGGGTAGATACGCAGTATTTT. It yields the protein CASSLPLTGDRRVDTQYF.

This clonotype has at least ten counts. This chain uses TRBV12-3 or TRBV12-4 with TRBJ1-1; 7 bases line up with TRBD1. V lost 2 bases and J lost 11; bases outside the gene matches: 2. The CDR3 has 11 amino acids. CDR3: CASSLSRGAFF. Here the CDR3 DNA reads TGTGCCAGCAGTTTATCCAGGGGGGCTTTCTTT.

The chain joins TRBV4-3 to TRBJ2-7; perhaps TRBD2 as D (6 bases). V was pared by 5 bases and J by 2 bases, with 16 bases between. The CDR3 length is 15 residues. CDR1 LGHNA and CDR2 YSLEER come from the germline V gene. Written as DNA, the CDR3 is TGCGCCAGCAGCGGTGGAACGGGAGAGGCCTACGAGCAGTACTTC. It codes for CASSGGTGEAYEQYF.

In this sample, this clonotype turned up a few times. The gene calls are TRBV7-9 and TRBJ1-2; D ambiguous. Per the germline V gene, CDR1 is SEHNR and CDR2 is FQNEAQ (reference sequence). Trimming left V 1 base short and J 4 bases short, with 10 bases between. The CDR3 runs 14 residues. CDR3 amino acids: CASSLGGRIYGYTF. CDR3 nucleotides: TGTGCCAGCAGCTTAGGTGGACGGATCTATGGCTACACCTTC.

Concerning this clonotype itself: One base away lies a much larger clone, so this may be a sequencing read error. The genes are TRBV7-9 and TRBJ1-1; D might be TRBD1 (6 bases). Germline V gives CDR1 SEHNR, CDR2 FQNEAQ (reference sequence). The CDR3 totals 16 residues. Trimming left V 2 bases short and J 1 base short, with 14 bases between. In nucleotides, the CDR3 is TGTGCCAGCAGCTTATTGGGGGCAAAGGCGAACACTGAAGCTTTCTTT. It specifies CASSLLGAKANTEAFF.